This T cell receptor beta chain was profiled in a study of T cell repertoires in cytomegalovirus infection. Study summary: CMV infection plus the matching HLA type was flagged by public TCR beta signatures.

CDR1 SGHTA and CDR2 FQGNSA come from the germline V gene. The CDR3 extends over 13 amino acids. V lost 7 bases and J 7 bases, leaving 14 bases between the germline ends. Using its own MiXCR run on the reads, TCRdb lists one record per CDR3 protein. The sample records about 740,000 distinct CDR3 sequences, less than 40% being singletons. Findings and limits, study-wide: Cumulative public TCR beta family frequency identified carriers of CMV plus the relevant HLA. CMV-specific TCR beta clonotypes restricted by HLA-C were the ones dominating the ex vivo response.

This clonotype was seen at least ten times. As yet, its antigen is unknown. The source material was PBMCs. This TCR was sampled from a human donor in good health (CMV status not recorded). Some clones in this sample may be carry-over from other donors' samples. The chain combines TRBV7-2 with TRBJ2-1; no definite D call. The CDR3, as DNA: TGTGCCAGCAACCGCCGAGGCCGGAATGAGCAGTTCTTC. The encoded protein is CASNRRGRNEQFF.